Below are 19 T cell receptor beta chains sequenced from a single sample in a study of identifying expanded T cells in peripheral blood. The protocol was immunoSEQ multiplex PCR, while the TCRdb copy is restricted to in-frame clones and leaves out a portion. The table has approximately 100,000 clones, 88% seen once. Material: blood. These receptors all stem from a person between 18 and 70 years old in good health.

The chain has TRBV7-8 and TRBJ2-1; 10 nucleotides line up with TRBD2. J lost 7 bases, V lost 6 bases, and 9 bases had no gene match. The V gene's germline CDR1 is SGHVS and CDR2 FQNEAQ. This CDR3 contains 15 residues. The CDR3 is CASRDLGLARNEQFF. CDR3 coding DNA: TGTGCCAGCAGGGACCTGGGACTAGCGAGGAATGAGCAGTTCTTC.

A word on this clone: At one end, the junction sequence differs from germline, possibly due to a read error. This sequence joins TRBV18 and TRBJ2-7; 8 positions match TRBD1. The CDR3 has 13 residues. The V gene's germline CDR1 is KGHSH and CDR2 LQKENI. The CDR3 reads CASSPTPGQALSF. CDR3 in DNA: TGTGCCAGCTCACCCACACCGGGACAGGCCCTCTCCTTC.

This clone was found once. This sequence joins TRBV7-9 and TRBJ1-1; 9 bases are shared with TRBD1. This CDR3 has 15 amino acids. Trimming cost V 7 bases and J 1 base; bases outside gene matches: 7. Germline loops: CDR1 SEHNR, CDR2 FQNEAQ (reference sequence). The CDR3 DNA sequence: TGTGCCAGCATTTCACCGGGACAGGGGAACACTGAAGCTTTCTTT. Translating gives CASISPGQGNTEAFF.

CDR3 in DNA: TGTGCCAGCGTGACAAACAGCGGAGAGACCCAGTACTTC. It codes for CASVTNSGETQYF. V and J are TRBV2 and TRBJ2-5; D is perhaps TRBD2 (5 bases). This CDR3 is 13 amino acids long. From germline, CDR1 is SNHLY and CDR2 FYNNEI. Trimming stripped 8 bases from V and 4 bases from J, with 14 bases between.

The chain employs TRBV29-1 and TRBJ2-1; 8 positions match TRBD2. V dropped 3 bases and J dropped 8; count of bases not matched to a gene: 9. Per the germline V gene, CDR1 is SQVTM and CDR2 is ANQGSEA. CDR3 size: 14 residues. The CDR3 DNA reads TGCAGCGTTGAGGCGGGAGGCGGTCGTTATGAGCAGTTCTTC. Translating it yields CSVEAGGGRYEQFF.

This chain uses TRBV19 with TRBJ2-3, with D tentatively TRBD1 or TRBD2 (5 bases each). In germline, CDR1 is LNHDA, CDR2 SQIVND (reference sequence). The CDR3 consists of 16 residues. V lost 5 bases, J lost 0 bases, and 15 bases lay in between. In DNA, the CDR3 is TGTGCCAGTAGTGAAGGGGTGGGACGGAGCACAGATACGCAGTATTTT. It encodes CASSEGVGRSTDTQYF.

The rearrangement links TRBV7-2 to TRBJ1-5, with D tentatively TRBD1 (6 bases). V was clipped by 3 bases and J by 9 bases, with 15 bases between them. This CDR3 is built from 14 residues. The germline gives CDR1 SGHTA, CDR2 FQGNSA. The CDR3 DNA follows: TGTGCCAGCAGCTTGGGGGGGGCGGCGGGGCCCCAGCATTTT. This sequence encodes CASSLGGAAGPQHF.

This clone appeared a single time. This chain connects TRBV2 to TRBJ2-3, with 8 bases aligning to TRBD2. Trimming removed 6 bases from V and 6 bases from J; junction bases left unmatched: 11. Looked up from germline, CDR1 is SNHLY and CDR2 is FYNNEI. The CDR3 sequence is 15 residues long. The CDR3 sequence is CASSGKAGAFDTQYF. The CDR3 nucleotides are TGTGCCAGCAGCGGGAAAGCGGGAGCGTTTGATACGCAGTATTTT.

This chain connects TRBV7-2 to TRBJ2-7; D gene uncertain. The V end was cut by 2 bases, the J end by 2 bases, with 7 bases between. This CDR3 has 13 residues. CDR1 is SGHTA and CDR2 is FQGNSA in the germline V gene. CDR3 nucleotides: TGTGCCAGCAGCTTATTGGTCCCCTACGAGCAGTACTTC. Protein product: CASSLLVPYEQYF. Filled out from reference TRBV7-2 and TRBJ2-7, the complete variable domain reads GAGVSQSPSNKVTEKGKDVELRCDPISGHTALYWYRQSLGQGLEFLIYFQGNSAPDKSGLPSDRFSAERTGGSVSTLTIQRTQQEDSAVYLCASSLLVPYEQYFGPGTRLTVT.

V usage is TRBV6-5 and J usage is TRBJ1-2, with TRBD1 matching over 9 bases. V dropped 0 bases and J dropped 6; count of bases not matched to a gene: 5. Germline V CDR1 and CDR2: MNHEY, SVGAGI. This CDR3 has 15 residues. CDR3 DNA: TGTGCCAGCAGTTACTCGACAGGGGGAGAAGATGGCTACACCTTC. This sequence encodes CASSYSTGGEDGYTF.

The chain links TRBV6-1 to TRBJ1-1; 7 bases map to TRBD1. The germline V gene encodes CDR1 MNHNS and CDR2 SASEGT. The CDR3 covers 13 residues. With V trimmed by 6 bases and J by 5 bases, 6 bases remained unmatched. CDR3 loop: CASRPTGVTEAFF. The CDR3 DNA sequence: TGTGCCAGCAGGCCTACAGGGGTTACTGAAGCTTTCTTT.

CDR3: CASSPDLGGGIQYF. The CDR3 nucleotides read TGTGCCAGCAGCCCGGACTTGGGGGGTGGCATTCAGTACTTC. The chain is built from TRBV7-2 and TRBJ2-4; a weak D match, TRBD2 (6 bases). The CDR3 extends over 14 amino acids. Trimming removed 5 bases at V and 9 bases at J, with 17 bases between. Germline V gene data show CDR1 as SGHTA and CDR2 as FQGNSA.

This chain links TRBV6-4 with TRBJ2-7; no clear D gene. The CDR3 spans 13 residues. Per germline, CDR1 MRHNA and CDR2 SNTAGT. V lost 2 bases and J 6 bases, leaving 11 bases between the germline ends. The DNA of the CDR3 is TGTGCCAGCAGTGACCTGAGTAGTGGCGAGCAGTACTTC. This encodes CASSDLSSGEQYF.

This chain uses TRBV5-1 with TRBJ2-1; 8 positions match TRBD2. In germline, CDR1 is SGHRS, CDR2 YFSETQ. V lost 4 bases to trimming and J lost 3 bases; unmatched junction nucleotides: 6. This CDR3 has 15 residues. CDR3 sequence reads: CASSIGLAGYNEQFF. CDR3 DNA sequence: TGCGCCAGCAGCATCGGGCTAGCGGGCTACAATGAGCAGTTCTTC.

V usage is TRBV6-6 and J usage is TRBJ2-5, with D uncertain. The J call may be mistaken, given a closer DNA end match to TRBJ2-7. Germline CDR1 MNHNY, CDR2 SVGAGI (reference sequence). The CDR3 runs 13 residues. CDR3: CASRSPAFYEQYF. In nucleotides, the CDR3 is TGTGCCAGCAGATCACCGGCCTTCTACGAGCAGTACTTC.

The genes are TRBV30 and TRBJ2-7, with 9 bases fitting TRBD1. Trimming cost V 3 bases and J 7 bases; bases outside gene matches: 4. This CDR3 contains 12 residues. CDR1 is GTSNPN, CDR2 SVGIG, per germline (reference sequence). This CDR3 reads CAWSPTGGEQYF. The CDR3 DNA reads as TGTGCCTGGAGCCCGACAGGGGGGGAGCAGTACTTC.

This chain uses TRBV15 with TRBJ2-3; D unresolved. Between the trimmed V and J ends, which lost 1 base and 0 bases, there was a span of 8 bases. Looked up from germline, CDR1 is LNHNV and CDR2 is YYDKDF (reference sequence). This CDR3 has 15 amino acids. The CDR3: CATSRAGLSTDTQYF. In DNA form, the CDR3 reads TGTGCCACCAGCAGAGCTGGGCTAAGCACAGATACGCAGTATTTT.

The chain joins TRBV9 to TRBJ2-5; unclear D gene. Germline loops: CDR1 SGDLS, CDR2 YYNGEE. The ends were cut back, 4 bases at V and 5 bases at J, with 12 bases in the middle. The CDR3 consists of 13 residues. CDR3: CASSPELQETQYF. As DNA, the CDR3 is TGTGCCAGCAGCCCAGAGTTACAGGAGACCCAGTACTTC.

Here the CDR3 reads CASSQGVSGDSYEQYF. The CDR3 coding sequence is TGTGCCAGCAGCCAAGGTGTTAGCGGGGACTCCTACGAGCAGTACTTC. The chain carries TRBV4-2 and TRBJ2-5; 8 bases line up with TRBD2. The end of the DNA aligns better with TRBJ2-7, so the J call may be wrong. The CDR3 contains 16 residues. Germline loops: CDR1 LGHNA, CDR2 YNFKEQ.